This TCR beta chain was recovered during a study of graft-versus-host responses after intestinal transplantation. Study background: Multivisceral, liver-intestinal, or isolated intestinal transplants were given to recipients.

Findings and limits, study-wide: With peak circulating GvH clone levels came an association with early post-transplant HvG declines. Among recipient marrow samples, GvH clones were found; some appeared first in ileum or blood.

Notes on this clone: Its antigen is unidentified.

Data came from immunoSEQ multiplex PCR; TCRdb stores just in-frame clones and leaves some out. The profile shows around 18,000 clones, approximately 92% of them singletons. This clonotype was obtained from a human patient who received an intestinal transplant, so some T cells may come from the graft donor. This sample comprised PBMCs, obtained 350 to 400 days after transplant.

The CDR3 sequence: CASSFTGLYDYEQYF. For the CDR3, the DNA is TGTGCCAGCAGCTTCACAGGGCTCTACGACTACGAGCAGTACTTC. The chain employs TRBV7-2 and TRBJ2-7, with D perhaps TRBD1 (6 bases). From germline, CDR1 is SGHTA and CDR2 FQGNSA. The CDR3 contains 15 residues. Trimming removed 3 bases from V and 3 bases from J, with 15 bases in between.